Shown below are 25 T cell receptor beta chains from a single sample sequenced in a study of vaccination effects on CD4 cells after COVID-19. These receptors lack a known antigen. Profiling relied on immunoSEQ multiplex PCR, and the TCRdb table lists in-frame clones only, not all of them. The data hold around 55,000 clones, with roughly 70% observed a single time. Sequencing was preceded by expansion of antigen-specific CD4+ T cells with viral peptide pools in the ViraFEST assay. Subsequent to roughly 9 days of culture, CD4+ T cells were isolated. Nucleocapsid antibodies stayed negative before and after vaccination, showing no earlier SARS-CoV-2 infection. Here the sequenced sample was CD4+ T cells from PBMCs cultured with SARS-CoV-2 spike peptides, taken before COVID-19 vaccination. The receptors were sampled from a human donor who received a COVID-19 vaccine.

The chain has TRBV7-2 and TRBJ1-1; maybe TRBD1 (6 bases). The CDR3 contains 15 residues. V was clipped by 5 bases and J by 5 bases, with 18 bases between them. CDR1 SGHTA and CDR2 FQGNSA come from the germline V gene. CDR3 sequence (DNA): TGTGCCAGCAGCCAGAACAGGGTCTTGCGGACTGAAGCTTTCTTT. Translation: CASSQNRVLRTEAFF.

The V call is TRBV3-1 (or the pseudogene TRBV3-2), the J call TRBJ2-5; no clear D gene. Between the trimmed V and J ends, which lost 1 base and 3 bases, there was a span of 9 bases. The germline V gene has CDR1 LGHDT and CDR2 YNNKEL (reference sequence). CDR3 length: 14 amino acids. The CDR3 spells CASSQGYRKETQYF. CDR3 sequence (DNA): TGTGCCAGCAGCCAAGGTTATAGAAAAGAGACCCAGTACTTC.

The gene calls are TRBV6-5 and TRBJ1-5, with D unresolved. Germline V gene data show CDR1 as MNHEY and CDR2 as SVGAGI. This CDR3 spans 14 amino acids. The V gene lost 6 bases and the J gene lost 3 bases, with 12 bases spanning the gap. CDR3 coding DNA: TGTGCCAGCAGCTACAGAGTACCCAATCAGCCCCAGCATTTT. Its translation is CASSYRVPNQPQHF.

V gene TRBV12-3 or TRBV12-4 combines with J gene TRBJ2-1; possibly TRBD2 for D (6 bases). This CDR3 is 13 amino acids long. V dropped 0 bases and J dropped 6 bases, with 6 bases sitting between them. DNA for the CDR3: TGTGCCAGCAGTTTAGCGCGGGGCAATGAGCAGTTCTTC. Translating it yields CASSLARGNEQFF.

This chain connects TRBV10-3 to TRBJ1-5; D gene ambiguous. This CDR3 contains 14 residues. V lost 2 bases, J lost 2 bases, and 7 bases lay in between. CDR1 and CDR2 (germline): ENHRY, SYGVKD. The CDR3 region has the DNA TGTGCCATCAGTGAGATTCAGGGCAATCAGCCCCAGCATTTT. Its translation is CAISEIQGNQPQHF.

J is TRBJ2-5 and V is TRBV5-1; 12 bases map to TRBD2. This CDR3 comprises 19 residues. Germline values: CDR1 SGHRS, CDR2 YFSETQ. V was pared by 4 bases and J by 2 bases, with 15 bases of the junction left unmatched. The CDR3 here is CASSQGLAGGQLPQETQYF. The CDR3 nucleotides are TGCGCCAGCAGCCAGGGACTAGCGGGTGGCCAGCTTCCTCAAGAGACCCAGTACTTC.

This clone came up once. This chain links TRBV5-5 with TRBJ1-4, with 7 bases matching TRBD1. Germline CDR1 and CDR2: SGHKS and YYEKEE (reference sequence). Trimming took 3 bases from V and 4 from J; bases not matched to a gene: 9. This CDR3 is built from 16 residues. The CDR3 coding sequence is TGTGCCAGCAGCTCGCTTAACAGGGGCCTTAATGAAAAACTGTTTTTT. It is translated as CASSSLNRGLNEKLFF.

This clone was seen more than once but under ten times. V usage is TRBV5-1 and J usage is TRBJ1-2; maybe TRBD1 (6 bases). Germline CDR1 SGHRS, CDR2 YFSETQ. Deletions cut 0 bases from V and 6 bases from J, with 9 bases between. This CDR3 region has 13 residues. The CDR3 reads CASSLEGGNGYTF. The CDR3 region has the DNA TGCGCCAGCAGCTTGGAGGGGGGAAATGGCTACACCTTC.

This rearrangement joins TRBV4-1 to TRBJ1-6; the match to TRBD1 covers 8 bases. Trimming took 1 base from V and 6 from J; bases not matched to a gene: 2. The germline V gene encodes CDR1 MGHRA and CDR2 YSYEKL. The CDR3 consists of 15 residues. Here the CDR3 DNA reads TGCGCCAGCAGCCAAGCCGGACAGGGTAATTCACCCCTCCACTTT. It is translated as CASSQAGQGNSPLHF.

This rearrangement joins TRBV5-1 to TRBJ2-3, with a tentative D call TRBD1 (6 bases). CDR1 is SGHRS and CDR2 is YFSETQ in the germline V gene. CDR3 length: 16 amino acids. The ends were cut back, 0 bases at V and 7 bases at J, with 18 bases in the middle. The CDR3: CASSLGVRGDKHTQYF. The DNA for the CDR3 is TGCGCCAGCAGCTTGGGGGTTAGAGGGGACAAACATACGCAGTATTTT.

The rearrangement links TRBV18 to TRBJ2-1; D ambiguous. The CDR3 covers 13 residues. Trimming left V 3 bases short and J 6 bases short, with 9 bases between. Germline lookup yields CDR1 KGHSH and CDR2 LQKENI. CDR3 in DNA: TGTGCCAGCTCACCCCCGACAAGCAATGAGCAGTTCTTC. Translated: CASSPPTSNEQFF.

The V and J genes are TRBV10-3 and TRBJ2-7, with D perhaps assigned TRBD1 or TRBD2 (7 bases each). V was cut by 4 bases and J by 6 bases, with 13 bases left in between. CDR1 ENHRY and CDR2 SYGVKD come from the germline V gene. CDR3 length: 13 residues. The CDR3 reads CAISGGGGFEQYF. CDR3 DNA: TGTGCCATCAGTGGGGGAGGGGGCTTCGAGCAGTACTTC.

The rearrangement uses TRBV18 and TRBJ2-6; D is unclear. This CDR3 has 16 amino acids. V lost 1 base and J 0 bases, leaving 7 bases between the germline ends. CDR1 and CDR2 from the germline V gene are KGHSH and LQKENI. CDR3 residues: CASSPQVPSGANVLTF. The CDR3, as DNA: TGTGCCAGCTCACCACAGGTCCCCTCTGGGGCCAACGTCCTGACTTTC.

In its sample, this clone was seen a few times. The rearrangement links TRBV9 to TRBJ1-1; the D is unclear. The germline V gene encodes CDR1 SGDLS and CDR2 YYNGEE. The CDR3 runs to 13 residues. V was clipped by 5 bases and J by 4 bases, with 12 bases between them. The DNA of the CDR3 is TGTGCCAGCAGTTACGGGGATGGCACTGAAGCTTTCTTT. Protein: CASSYGDGTEAFF. The complete variable domain, with remaining parts taken from reference TRBV9 and TRBJ1-1, reads DSGVTQTPKHLITATGQRVTLRCSPRSGDLSVYWYQQSLDQGLQFLIQYYNGEERAKGNILERFSAQQFPDLHSELNLSSLELGDSALYFCASSYGDGTEAFFGQGTRLTVV.

The rearrangement joins TRBV2 to TRBJ2-2, with unresolved D. V shed 4 bases and J shed 1 base, with 10 bases lying between them. CDR1 and CDR2 (germline): SNHLY, FYNNEI. The CDR3 is 15 amino acids. CDR3 DNA: TGTGCCAGCAGTGGGGTGCTTGGGAACACCGGGGAGCTGTTTTTT. Protein sequence: CASSGVLGNTGELFF.

The rearrangement uses TRBV7-9 and TRBJ2-3; D is tentatively TRBD1 or TRBD2 (6 bases each). The CDR3 loop spans 16 amino acids. Trimming removed 4 bases from V and 2 bases from J, with 16 bases in between. The germline gives CDR1 SEHNR, CDR2 FQNEAQ (reference sequence). The CDR3 spells CASSSPGARLTDTQYF. The DNA of the CDR3 is TGTGCCAGCAGCTCCCCGGGGGCGCGGCTCACAGATACGCAGTATTTT.

The chain links TRBV5-1 to TRBJ1-3, with D unresolved. Germline V CDR1 and CDR2: SGHRS, YFSETQ. V was trimmed by 0 bases and J by 7 bases, leaving 8 bases between them. The CDR3 is made up of 13 amino acids. CDR3 nucleotides: TGCGCCAGCAGCTTGGTGGAAGGTAACACCATATATTTT. Translated: CASSLVEGNTIYF. Full variable domain (remainder filled in from reference TRBV5-1 and TRBJ1-3): KAGVTQTPRYLIKTRGQQVTLSCSPISGHRSVSWYQQTPGQGLQFLFEYFSETQRNKGNFPGRFSGRQFSNSRSEMNVSTLELGDSALYLCASSLVEGNTIYFGEGSWLTVV.

V gene TRBV5-4 combines with J gene TRBJ2-1; 9 bases are shared with TRBD2. Germline lookup yields CDR1 SGHNT and CDR2 YYREEE (reference sequence). With V trimmed by 0 bases and J by 3 bases, 4 bases remained unmatched. The CDR3 extends over 16 amino acids. CDR3 amino acids: CASSLDPSGIYNEQFF. CDR3 in DNA: TGTGCCAGCAGCTTGGACCCTAGCGGGATCTACAATGAGCAGTTCTTC.

The chain links TRBV6-4 to TRBJ1-1; D perhaps matches TRBD1 (5 bases). The CDR3 contains 14 residues. Germline V gives CDR1 MRHNA, CDR2 SNTAGT. V lost 7 bases to trimming and J lost 0 bases, with 12 bases between them. CDR3 nucleotide sequence: TGTGCCAGCAAGCCGGGGGTCATGAACACTGAAGCTTTCTTT. It translates to CASKPGVMNTEAFF.

The gene calls are TRBV19 and TRBJ2-7, with 8 nucleotides matching TRBD1. The CDR3 totals 15 residues. V trimming: 6 bases; J trimming: 0 bases; junction bases outside the gene matches: 7. Germline assignment: CDR1 LNHDA and CDR2 SQIVND (reference sequence). CDR3 loop: CASSLTGASSYEQYF. The CDR3 DNA sequence: TGTGCCAGTAGCCTGACAGGGGCCAGCTCCTACGAGCAGTACTTC.

The chain employs TRBV6-5 and TRBJ2-7, with 10 nucleotides matching TRBD2. This CDR3 comprises 15 residues. The ends lost 2 bases at V and 7 bases at J; junction bases unmatched: 8. CDR1 is MNHEY, CDR2 SVGAGI, per germline. The CDR3 spells CASSYLSGRAWEQYF. CDR3 nucleotides: TGTGCCAGCAGTTACCTGAGCGGGAGGGCCTGGGAGCAGTACTTC.

The chain recombines TRBV11-2 with TRBJ2-5; the D gene could be TRBD1 or TRBD2 (5 bases each). V lost 5 bases and J lost 5, with 18 bases in between. The CDR3 runs to 15 residues. Germline lookup yields CDR1 SGHAT and CDR2 FQNNGV. DNA of the CDR3: TGTGCCAGCAGCCCCCCGGGGCTCTCGGGGGAGACCCAGTACTTC. Amino acids: CASSPPGLSGETQYF. The full variable domain, rest sourced from reference TRBV11-2 and TRBJ2-5, is EAGVAQSPRYKIIEKRQSVAFWCNPISGHATLYWYQQILGQGPKLLIQFQNNGVVDDSQLPKDRFSAERLKGVDSTLKIQPAKLEDSAVYLCASSPPGLSGETQYFGPGTRLLVL.

This chain connects TRBV19 to TRBJ2-5, with 10 positions matching TRBD2. CDR3 length: 15 amino acids. Germline V gene sequence: CDR1 LNHDA, CDR2 SQIVND (reference sequence). V shed 5 bases and J 3 bases; nucleotides not matched to a gene: 6. The CDR3 nucleotides are TGTGCCAGTAGTTCAGTAGCGGGGGGAGAAGAGACCCAGTACTTC. Translation: CASSSVAGGEETQYF.

This chain connects TRBV18 to TRBJ1-3; D gene unclear. The V and J ends lost 6 bases and 4 bases respectively, with 10 bases between them. CDR1 is KGHSH, CDR2 LQKENI, per germline. The CDR3 extends over 13 amino acids. This chain's CDR3 is CASSSLSGNTIYF. In DNA, the CDR3 is TGTGCCAGCTCCTCCCTGTCCGGAAACACCATATATTTT.

This chain joins TRBV6-5 and TRBJ1-3; no clear D gene. Trimming removed 4 bases at V and 0 bases at J, with 7 bases between. The CDR3 loop spans 14 amino acids. CDR1 MNHEY and CDR2 SVGAGI come from the germline V gene. CDR3 sequence (DNA): TGTGCCAGCAGTTCGGGGTCCTCTGGAAACACCATATATTTT. Amino acids: CASSSGSSGNTIYF.